The next 6 T cell receptor beta chains were all read from a single sample in a study of blood T cells in healthy people across ages. Alongside a J-beta primer mix, a sample-barcoded 5' primer served in a second PCR lasting about 7 to 12 cycles. TCRdb recomputed calls from the 5' RACE reads with MiXCR, one row per CDR3 protein. The table includes about 780,000 distinct CDR3 sequences, more than 25% detected once. The same sample was also studied in work on T cells of mothers and their children.

What was sequenced was blood. The receptors stem from a boy younger than 18 in good health.

This chain uses TRBV12-3 or TRBV12-4 with TRBJ1-2, with D possibly matching TRBD1 (5 bases). This CDR3 has 13 residues. V gave up 3 bases and J gave up 3 bases, with 8 bases separating them. The CDR3 region has the DNA TGTGCCAGCAGTTTGGGGGACGACTATGGCTACACCTTC. Amino acids: CASSLGDDYGYTF.

The V gene is TRBV27, the J gene TRBJ2-3; TRBD2 is a possible D gene (5 bases). With 5 bases removed from V and 2 bases from J, the gap between germline ends came to 11 bases. This CDR3 spans 14 amino acids. Germline-derived CDR1 and CDR2 are MNHEY and SMNVEV (reference sequence). CDR3 sequence: CASSPWEFTDTQYF. CDR3 nucleotides: TGTGCCAGCAGTCCCTGGGAGTTCACAGATACGCAGTATTTT.

This clonotype came up a few times. One junction end does not reproduce the germline sequence, and a read error may be involved. The rearrangement links TRBV20-1 to TRBJ2-5; possibly TRBD2 for D (6 bases). Germline lookup yields CDR1 DFQATT and CDR2 SNEGSKA (reference sequence). The CDR3 loop spans 14 amino acids. The CDR3 DNA reads as TGCAGTGCTAGACGGGACTCATCCCAAGAAACCCAGTACTTC. It translates to CSARRDSSQETQYF.

The CDR3 here is CASSFKAGLEETQYF. Here the CDR3 DNA reads TGTGCCAGCAGTTTTAAAGCGGGGTTAGAAGAGACCCAGTACTTC. The rearrangement links TRBV12-3 or TRBV12-4 to TRBJ2-5; 7 nucleotides line up with TRBD2. The V and J ends lost 3 bases and 3 bases, in that order; junction bases with no gene match: 7. The CDR3 extends over 15 amino acids.

This chain connects TRBV9 to TRBJ2-3; tentative D call: TRBD2 (6 bases). The CDR3 contains 17 residues. Germline V gene sequence: CDR1 SGDLS, CDR2 YYNGEE. V was clipped by 0 bases and J by 3 bases, with 17 bases between them. CDR3 loop: CASSVGAGRRWTDTQYF. Here the CDR3 DNA reads TGTGCCAGCAGCGTAGGGGCGGGGCGGCGATGGACAGATACGCAGTATTTT.

This clonotype was observed a handful of times. This chain uses TRBV6-5 with TRBJ1-2, with D maybe TRBD1 (5 bases). Trimming removed 2 bases at V and 4 bases at J, with 17 bases between. Germline CDR1 is MNHEY and CDR2 is SVGAGI. This CDR3 is built from 16 residues. DNA of the CDR3: TGTGCCAGCAGTTACGGGGGGAAGCGGGGAAGCTATGGCTACACCTTC. Translated, it gives CASSYGGKRGSYGYTF.